The entry below gives a single TCR beta chain sequence along with its context. Its antigen has not been determined. The input lacks base qualities; no much larger clone sits a single base away. The library was produced with the immunoSEQ multiplex PCR assay. For the multiplex PCR, a mixture combining 60 forward primers for TCR Vbeta segments and 13 reverse primers for TCR Jbeta segments was used. The CDR3 region of rearranged TCR beta genes was amplified from genomic DNA by a multiplex PCR assay. The Illumina HiSeq System was used to sequence the amplified TCR beta libraries as 87-base-pair reads. The paper's processing steps were these. In a later analysis, some 80 million unique TCR beta chains were counted across the roughly 610 repertoires, and roughly 10 million of these chains were shared by at least two donors. To remove PCR and sequencing errors, raw reads were error-corrected and collapsed into unique sequences using a nearest-neighbor algorithm that merged closely related sequences. Alignment of CDR3 sequences to IMGT reference sequences was used to assign V, D and J gene segments. Each retained sequence needed at least a six-nucleotide match to both a V gene segment and a J gene segment. Rearrangements were classified as productive when the CDR3 lacked stop codons and remained in frame with V and J, and all other rearrangements were classified as non-productive. Following IMGT convention, CDR3 was defined as the stretch from the second conserved V-encoded cysteine up to the conserved J-encoded phenylalanine. The earlier analysis of 587 of the donors excluded any sequence lacking an unambiguous match to a single V gene segment. In an earlier analysis of some 590 of the donors, a V segment was called functional when productive rearrangements were above 56.7%, and segregating when the standard deviation between donors exceeded 5%. A statistical classification framework was built to diagnose cytomegalovirus status from the catalog of TCR beta chain sequences. In a later analysis, V and J genes were assigned by comparing TCR nucleotide sequences against IMGT/GENE-DB human TR gene sequences. Using the TCRdist pipeline, a later analysis assigned CDR3 sequences along with most-parsimonious VDJ recombination scenarios. In a later analysis, each TCR beta chain was defined by its CDR3 amino acid sequence together with its V-gene family, and reads without a unique V-gene family were excluded. As a way to deal with suspected cross-contamination and a sequencing artifact, a later analysis dropped 592 nucleotide sequences that were highly shared and had low generation probability. A later analysis calculated a clonal expansion index for each public chain from normalized within-repertoire ranks of inferred template counts. Generation probabilities in a later analysis came from a VDJ recombination model fitted to out-of-frame rearrangements, and those results were checked against IGoR. In a later analysis, TCR-TCR, TCR-HLA and TCR-CMV co-occurrence was scored with hypergeometric tests, and a repertoire-size bias correction was applied to TCR pairs. False discovery rates were estimated in a later analysis by permuting HLA or CMV assignments 20 times. In a later analysis, co-occurring TCRs were grouped using DBSCAN, and TCRdist sequence similarity was added for clustering within HLA-allele-positive subsets. Repertoires with fewer than 30,000 or more than 120,000 public chains, plus five repertoires with anomalous nucleotide sharing, were excluded from co-occurrence clustering. TCRdb carries this immuneACCESS record with in-frame sequences only. Its versions omit some clonotypes, under half of them owing to an unresolved V gene in the studies checked, with the rest unexplained. Clonal size and the V and J genes are those of that table, whereas D and trimming came from the DNA. Within this sample are approximately 210,000 clones, with 70% to 80% of them counted one time only. The top ten clonotypes cover 0.35% to 0.5% of the sample.

The data were taken from a study of cytomegalovirus exposure and HLA in healthy donors (dated by TCRdb to the late 2010s). At the level of the whole study: An earlier analysis of some 600 of the donors reported under 300 Gb of sequence data and 95 million to 140 million unique TCR beta sequences obtained from some 170 million T cells. An early release that covered around 590 HLA-typed donors contained approximately 300 gigabases of sequencing data and about 93 million unique TCR sequences. The genetic ancestry cluster associated with self-reported Caucasian donors included about four fifths of the 398 genotyped donors. The study aimed to test whether signatures of past pathogen exposure could be identified by cataloging public T cell receptors. The study profiled the T cell repertoires of about 720 subjects by immunosequencing and related them to cytomegalovirus serostatus. A separate validation cohort of approximately 120 different subjects was used in addition to the approximately 640-subject first cohort. The study combined high-throughput TCR immunosequencing, statistical association of individual TCRs with disease status, and machine learning to predict cytomegalovirus infection status. A later analysis re-examined previously published TCR beta repertoires from roughly 650 donors and added high-resolution HLA genotyping to investigate patterns of TCR occurrence. The later analysis used no new phenotypic data to find candidate immune exposures, relying instead on TCR beta sequences and their occurrence across donors. An earlier analysis of around 640 of the donors used high-throughput TCR beta sequencing to judge whether each TCR beta V gene segment behaved as functional or pseudogenic. Alongside the repertoire data, information on donor age, sex, ethnicity and CMV serostatus was compiled. In a later genetic analysis, genome-wide SNP genotypes for about 65% of the roughly 700 donors were used, and that subset was treated as a discovery cohort. Every discovery cohort repertoire had been produced on one sequencing platform. HLA typing included class I and class II loci at four-digit resolution. The number of donors typed differed by locus, with about 629-630 for A, B, C, DRB1 and DQB1, approximately 500 for DQA1, under 610 for DPA1, and about 450 for DPB1. Several DR-DQ haplotypes were treated as single units for association and clustering because of strong linkage in the cohort. On average, roughly 200,000 unique TCR beta nucleotide sequences were sequenced per donor among a few hundred genotyped donors of the cohort, with about 17% of those sequences being non-productive.

Study-wide conclusions, independent of this receptor: In vitro tests confirmed that three of the cytomegalovirus-associated TCR beta chains recognize cytomegalovirus antigens. In a later analysis, several top co-occurrence clusters were reported to appear linked to parvovirus B19, influenza, CMV and Epstein-Barr virus. Sequencing depth was assumed to be roughly uniform across donors in the presence/absence analyses, though that assumption may not hold. A later analysis found that HLA-associated TCR beta chains were more clonally expanded and had lower generation probabilities than equally common non-associated chains. Because HLA typing was unavailable for some donors at each locus, only the typed subset was used in association tests. The only immune exposure information available for the cohort was CMV serostatus. The earlier analysis of fewer than 750 of the donors excluded some 16 rarely observed V segments, including chromosome 9 orphons, because counts were too low. In a later analysis, TCR association rates were found to vary across HLA loci, with the most associated TCRs seen for DRB1 alleles and the fewest for HLA-C alleles. A total of 150 to 200 TCR beta chains were listed by the study as associated with cytomegalovirus. A further reported finding was that TCR beta sequences accurately predicted the HLA-A and HLA-B alleles for most subjects in the first cohort. Specific HLA alleles were associated with 15,000 to 20,000 TCR beta sequences at a false discovery rate of 0.05 in a later analysis. Most TCR sequences were observed very rarely across donors, whereas some public TCRs were present in many individuals. V-gene and J-gene trimming of TCR beta chains was associated with a missense DCLRE1C variant in a later genetic analysis, and the association was replicated in an independent cohort. In both the original and validation cohorts, the classifier was reported to diagnose cytomegalovirus status with high specificity and sensitivity. A later analysis found that most CMV-associated TCR beta chains appeared HLA-restricted, with HLA associations seemingly driven largely by CMV exposure. Strong co-occurrence of HLA alleles, especially DR and DQ, made assigning TCR associations to individual alleles difficult. Linkage disequilibrium might explain the correlated functional status among segregating V segments, but an unknown experimental factor could not be ruled out. This cohort had only TCR beta chains sequenced, and the lack of alpha or paired-chain data limited which features could be detected. A cluster of highly shared sequence variants was judged likely to be a technical artifact of the sequencing pipeline. Compared with the roughly 700-donor mean, donors in an Asian-associated ancestry cluster had fewer N-insertions in productive TCRs, according to a later genetic analysis. It was suggested by the authors that the approach could potentially be generalized to other disease states and immunological phenotypes. Broadly in line with IMGT annotations, most TCR beta V segments showed up in productive rearrangements about 90% or about 30% of the time in an earlier analysis of around 550 of the donors.

The cohort was made up of roughly 670 healthy bone marrow donors. At the time of sampling, all cohort members were nominally healthy, though unrecorded immune exposures were likely present. The donor was CMV seropositive and belonged to the group of over 250 seropositive cohort members. Every donor gave a peripheral blood sample, and the peripheral blood mononuclear cells from that sample were used for TCR beta sequencing. Genomic DNA was extracted from the blood cell samples with the Qiagen DNeasy Blood Extraction Kit. The sequence was collected from a male donor in good health and CMV-seropositive. Sequenced material: PBMCs.

CDR3 reads: CASMTGLETQYF. The DNA sequence is given as TGTGCCAGCATGACAGGGCTTGAGACCCAGTACTTC. The chain couples TRBV28 to TRBJ2-5; TRBD1 agrees with 7 junctional bases. CDR3 length: 12 amino acids, cysteine to phenylalanine. Only the CDR3 portion is preserved as DNA: 36 bases, with reading frame beginning at the first base. Based on the germline V gene, the CDR1 and CDR2 sequences are MDHEN and SYDVKM. Unmatched junction bases come to 4, with V trimmed by 7 bases and J by 5 bases.